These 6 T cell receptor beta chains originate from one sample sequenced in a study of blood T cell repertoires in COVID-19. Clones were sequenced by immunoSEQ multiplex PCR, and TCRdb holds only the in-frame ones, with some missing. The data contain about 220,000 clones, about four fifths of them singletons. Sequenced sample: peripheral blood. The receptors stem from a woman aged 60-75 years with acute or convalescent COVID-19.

In nucleotides, the CDR3 is TGTGCCAGCAGCGCTGACAGGAACAATGAGCAGTTCTTC. The encoded protein is CASSADRNNEQFF. The V and J genes are TRBV7-9 and TRBJ2-1; D is perhaps TRBD1 (6 bases). Germline loops: CDR1 SEHNR, CDR2 FQNEAQ (reference sequence). This CDR3 has 13 residues. Trimming took 5 bases from V and 5 from J, leaving 10 bases between them.

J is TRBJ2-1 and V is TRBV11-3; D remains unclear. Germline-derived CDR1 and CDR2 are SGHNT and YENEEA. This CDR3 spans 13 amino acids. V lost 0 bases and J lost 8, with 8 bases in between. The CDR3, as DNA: TGTGCCAGCAGCTTAGATCACCACTATGAGCAGTTCTTC. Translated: CASSLDHHYEQFF.

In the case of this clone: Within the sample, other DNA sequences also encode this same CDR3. The CDR3 sequence is CASSPGQGARGYTF. DNA of the CDR3: TGTGCCAGCAGCCCGGGACAGGGGGCTCGGGGCTACACCTTC. The chain joins TRBV3-1 (or the pseudogene TRBV3-2) to TRBJ1-2, with 12 bases matching TRBD1. This CDR3 is 14 amino acids long. The germline V gene encodes CDR1 LGHDT and CDR2 YNNKEL (reference sequence). V was pared by 4 bases and J by 8 bases, with 5 bases of the junction left unmatched.

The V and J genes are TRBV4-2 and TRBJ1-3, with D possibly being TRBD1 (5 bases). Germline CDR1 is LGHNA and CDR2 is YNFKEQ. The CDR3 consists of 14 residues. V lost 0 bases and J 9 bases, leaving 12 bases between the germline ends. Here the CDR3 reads CASSQDPDTSTIYF. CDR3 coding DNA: TGTGCCAGCAGCCAAGATCCGGACACCAGCACCATATATTTT.

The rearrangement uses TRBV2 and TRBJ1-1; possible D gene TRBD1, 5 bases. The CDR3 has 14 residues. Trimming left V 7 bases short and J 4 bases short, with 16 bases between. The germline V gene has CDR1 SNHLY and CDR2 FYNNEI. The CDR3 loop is CASNTIQDITEAFF. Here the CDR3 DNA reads TGTGCCAGCAATACCATACAGGATATCACTGAAGCTTTCTTT.

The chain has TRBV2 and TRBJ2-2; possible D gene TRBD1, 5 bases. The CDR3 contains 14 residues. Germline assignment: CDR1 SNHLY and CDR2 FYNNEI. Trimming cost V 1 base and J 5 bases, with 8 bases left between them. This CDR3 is CASSEGRATGELFF. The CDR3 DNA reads TGTGCCAGCAGTGAAGGCAGGGCGACCGGGGAGCTGTTTTTT.